Below, 30 T cell receptor beta chains from the same sample are listed, as sequenced in a study of blood T cell repertoires in COVID-19 (dated by TCRdb to the early 2020s). Receptor libraries were prepared by the immunoSEQ multiplex PCR assay. TCRdb stores this immuneACCESS table with in-frame sequences only. Part of the clones is absent; in the studies checked, under half of the shortfall reflects unresolved V genes, and no reason is known for the rest. The sample yields some 120,000 clones; roughly 74% were counted once. The ten largest clones take up over 5.5% of the sample. The sample consisted of peripheral blood. These receptor sequences come from a man aged 80 or over with COVID-19, enrolled during active disease.

The chain uses TRBV29-1 and TRBJ1-2, with 8 positions matching TRBD1. Germline V gene data show CDR1 as SQVTM and CDR2 as ANQGSEA. J lost 4 bases, V lost 5 bases, and 9 bases had no gene match. The CDR3 has 14 amino acids. The CDR3 bases are TGCAGCGTTACCGGACAGGGCTCCGGCTATGGCTACACCTTC. Amino acids: CSVTGQGSGYGYTF.

The gene calls are TRBV7-9 and TRBJ1-1; 8 bases are a match to TRBD1. The J segment lost 5 bases and the V segment lost 4 bases, leaving 12 bases of the junction unmatched. The CDR3 has 16 amino acids. CDR1 is SEHNR and CDR2 is FQNEAQ in the germline V gene (reference sequence). This chain's CDR3 is CASSSDIRGLGTEAFF. In DNA, the CDR3 is TGTGCCAGCAGCTCCGACATCAGGGGGCTAGGGACTGAAGCTTTCTTT. The variable domain in full, with the rest retrieved from reference TRBV7-9 and TRBJ1-1, is DTGVSQNPRHKITKRGQNVTFRCDPISEHNRLYWYRQTLGQGPEFLTYFQNEAQLEKSRLLSDRFSAERPKGSFSTLEIQRTEQGDSAMYLCASSSDIRGLGTEAFFGQGTRLTVV.

The V and J genes are TRBV28 and TRBJ1-2, with a tentative D call TRBD1 (5 bases). The CDR3 has 15 residues. CDR1 is MDHEN, CDR2 SYDVKM, per germline. V lost 4 bases to trimming and J lost 0 bases, with 12 bases between them. CDR3 nucleotides: TGTGCCAGCAGTTCTTACAGGTACTCTAACTATGGCTACACCTTC. It specifies CASSSYRYSNYGYTF.

V is TRBV20-1 and J is TRBJ2-1; D call uncertain. CDR1 is DFQATT and CDR2 is SNEGSKA in the germline V gene (reference sequence). The V and J ends lost 3 bases and 6 bases respectively, with 9 bases between them. The CDR3 sequence is 12 residues long. The CDR3 is CSASVIGNEQFF. In nucleotides, the CDR3 is TGCAGTGCTAGTGTTATCGGCAATGAGCAGTTCTTC.

This clone was counted a single time. The CDR3 reads CASSTSVNSPLHF. CDR3 DNA: TGTGCCAGCAGTACTAGTGTTAATTCACCCCTCCACTTT. The rearrangement joins TRBV6-5 to TRBJ1-6; D gene uncertain. Trimming left V 5 bases short and J 6 bases short, with 8 bases between. The CDR3 spans 13 residues. Germline values: CDR1 MNHEY, CDR2 SVGAGI.

A few counts support this clone. The chain joins TRBV5-8 to TRBJ2-1, with D tentatively TRBD1 (6 bases). This CDR3 spans 18 amino acids. The germline gives CDR1 SGHTS, CDR2 YDEGEE. Trimming left V 3 bases short and J 0 bases short, with 19 bases between. The CDR3 reads CASSSTTPGQSSYNEQFF. In DNA form, the CDR3 reads TGTGCCAGCAGCTCGACAACCCCGGGACAAAGCTCCTACAATGAGCAGTTCTTC.

This clone was observed a few times. The chain combines TRBV9 with TRBJ1-1, with D tentatively TRBD1 (5 bases). The CDR3 runs 17 residues. Germline V gives CDR1 SGDLS, CDR2 YYNGEE. Trimming stripped 0 bases from V and 6 bases from J, with 21 bases between. The CDR3, as DNA: TGTGCCAGCAGCGTAGGGTTGTTAGTCGGGGGAAGTTCTGAAGCTTTCTTT. Its protein product is CASSVGLLVGGSSEAFF. Full variable domain (outside the CDR3, taken from reference TRBV9 and TRBJ1-1): DSGVTQTPKHLITATGQRVTLRCSPRSGDLSVYWYQQSLDQGLQFLIQYYNGEERAKGNILERFSAQQFPDLHSELNLSSLELGDSALYFCASSVGLLVGGSSEAFFGQGTRLTVV.

This chain connects TRBV6-5 to TRBJ2-7; TRBD1 agrees at 10 bases. V lost 4 bases, J lost 0 bases, and 3 bases stayed unmatched. In germline, CDR1 is MNHEY, CDR2 SVGAGI. This CDR3 has 15 residues. The DNA for the CDR3 is TGTGCCAGCAGTTTGACAGGGGGCTTCTCCTACGAGCAGTACTTC. This gives the protein CASSLTGGFSYEQYF.

The chain employs TRBV6-5 and TRBJ1-2, with TRBD1 identical over 10 bases. V was clipped by 0 bases and J by 4 bases; unmatched bases: 2. The germline V gene encodes CDR1 MNHEY and CDR2 SVGAGI. The CDR3 loop spans 15 amino acids. CDR3 region: CASSYSTGGGYGYTF. The CDR3 DNA is TGTGCCAGCAGTTACTCGACAGGGGGCGGCTATGGCTACACCTTC.

The chain has TRBV28 and TRBJ1-2; 10 bases are shared with TRBD1. V lost 2 bases and J lost 7; bases outside the gene matches: 13. CDR3 length equals 17 residues. Germline CDR1 reads MDHEN; CDR2 reads SYDVKM. The CDR3 DNA reads TGTGCCAGCAGTTTAGGTGTAGCGGGACAGGGGAGGGGTGGCTACACCTTC. This translates into CASSLGVAGQGRGGYTF.

V usage is TRBV9 and J usage is TRBJ1-4; no clear D. Germline values: CDR1 SGDLS, CDR2 YYNGEE. There are 16 residues in the CDR3. V lost 0 bases, J lost 5 bases, and 14 bases lay in between. Here the CDR3 DNA reads TGTGCCAGCAGCGTAGAAGTGGGTCGCGGGAATGAAAAACTGTTTTTT. Translation gives CASSVEVGRGNEKLFF.

This clone was seen a handful of times. The chain carries TRBV19 and TRBJ1-5; the match to TRBD1 covers 12 bases. The J segment lost 7 bases and the V segment lost 5 bases, leaving 3 bases of the junction unmatched. Per germline, CDR1 LNHDA and CDR2 SQIVND (reference sequence). CDR3 length: 14 residues. The CDR3, as DNA: TGTGCCAGTAGTTTGGGACAGGGGGCCCAGCCCCAGCATTTT. Protein product: CASSLGQGAQPQHF.

The chain employs TRBV4-1 and TRBJ2-2, with a tentative D call TRBD2 (5 bases). With 4 bases removed from V and 8 bases from J, the gap between germline ends came to 20 bases. The germline V gene encodes CDR1 MGHRA and CDR2 YSYEKL. The CDR3 runs to 16 residues. DNA for the CDR3: TGCGCCAGCAGCCGCAGAGCGGATTCTCGTGGGGGGGAGCTGTTTTTT. As protein: CASSRRADSRGGELFF.

This chain joins TRBV28 and TRBJ1-1; 9 bases line up with TRBD1. With 9 bases clipped from V and 4 bases from J, the junction kept 3 bases outside the gene matches. From germline, CDR1 is MDHEN and CDR2 SYDVKM. The CDR3 covers 12 residues. The CDR3 DNA is TGTGCCAGTGGGACAGGGACCACTGAAGCTTTCTTT. Its translation is CASGTGTTEAFF.

The J gene is TRBJ1-5, the V gene TRBV7-9; D is unclear. Per the germline V gene, CDR1 is SEHNR and CDR2 is FQNEAQ (reference sequence). Trimming left V 1 base short and J 0 bases short, with 7 bases between. The CDR3 spans 15 residues. The CDR3 DNA follows: TGTGCCAGCAGCTTAGGCGGGTATAGCAATCAGCCCCAGCATTTT. The encoded protein is CASSLGGYSNQPQHF.

The CDR3 loop reads CATSRLRDSLDNEQFF. The CDR3 nucleotides read TGTGCCACCAGCAGACTCAGGGACTCCCTCGACAATGAGCAGTTCTTC. The chain combines TRBV15 with TRBJ2-1, with D maybe TRBD2 (6 bases). The CDR3 contains 16 residues. V dropped 2 bases and J dropped 5 bases, with 16 bases sitting between them. The germline gives CDR1 LNHNV, CDR2 YYDKDF (reference sequence).

The chain is built from TRBV15 and TRBJ2-1, with 9 bases fitting TRBD2. Germline loops: CDR1 LNHNV, CDR2 YYDKDF (reference sequence). There are 16 residues in the CDR3. Losses at the gene ends were 5 bases for V and 8 bases for J; bases not matched to a gene: 13. CDR3 loop: CATSPKTSGISDEQFF. The CDR3 coding sequence is TGTGCCACCAGCCCCAAGACTAGCGGCATTTCGGATGAGCAGTTCTTC.

This clone was detected once. The V gene is TRBV9, the J gene TRBJ1-5; no clear D gene. This CDR3 contains 15 residues. Trimming pared 8 bases from V and 5 bases from J, leaving 20 bases between. Germline-derived CDR1 and CDR2 are SGDLS and YYNGEE. The CDR3 nucleotides are TGTGCCAGTATTAAGCGACGGCGCCGGGATCAGCCCCAGCATTTT. Protein sequence: CASIKRRRRDQPQHF.

This clone showed up just once. The chain uses TRBV19 and TRBJ1-2, with a tentative D call TRBD1 (6 bases). Germline CDR1 reads LNHDA; CDR2 reads SQIVND (reference sequence). The CDR3 consists of 13 residues. Trimming pared 9 bases from V and 4 bases from J, leaving 15 bases between. The CDR3 DNA follows: TGTGCCAGCAAACTTGGACAGCGCTATGGCTACACCTTC. Encoded protein: CASKLGQRYGYTF.

The chain employs TRBV19 and TRBJ2-7, with 16 bases fitting TRBD2. Unmatched junction bases numbered 7, after V lost 5 bases and J lost 6 bases. The germline V gene encodes CDR1 LNHDA and CDR2 SQIVND (reference sequence). The CDR3 is 16 amino acids. CDR3 protein: CASSPRGLAGGAEQYF. The CDR3 DNA is TGTGCCAGTAGTCCCAGGGGACTAGCGGGAGGGGCCGAGCAGTACTTC.

The rearrangement joins TRBV18 to TRBJ1-4; no definite D call. The germline CDR1 and CDR2 sequences are KGHSH and LQKENI. This CDR3 has 14 amino acids. V shed 6 bases and J shed 0 bases, with 8 bases lying between them. As DNA, the CDR3 is TGTGCCAGCTCTCCGAGGGCAACTAATGAAAAACTGTTTTTT. Protein sequence: CASSPRATNEKLFF.

This clone was found a few times. The genes are TRBV28 and TRBJ1-2, with 8 bases that match TRBD1. V trimming: 5 bases; J trimming: 8 bases; junction bases outside the gene matches: 13. Germline values: CDR1 MDHEN, CDR2 SYDVKM. The CDR3 spans 15 residues. The CDR3 here is CASSLIGQGGVGYTF. DNA of the CDR3: TGTGCCAGCAGTCTAATAGGACAGGGAGGAGTAGGCTACACCTTC.

This chain joins TRBV5-1 and TRBJ2-5; D perhaps matches TRBD1 (5 bases). CDR3 length equals 13 residues. Germline CDR1 SGHRS, CDR2 YFSETQ. Trimming stripped 4 bases from V and 2 bases from J, with 9 bases between. The CDR3 nucleotides read TGCGCCAGCAGCAGGGGTGGGCAAGAGACCCAGTACTTC. Protein product: CASSRGGQETQYF.

V gene TRBV28 combines with J gene TRBJ2-4; 7 bases are shared with TRBD1. Germline assignment: CDR1 MDHEN and CDR2 SYDVKM. V was pared by 3 bases and J by 0 bases, with 8 bases of the junction left unmatched. The CDR3 is made up of 17 amino acids. The CDR3 sequence is CASSFFSRGLAKNIQYF. DNA of the CDR3: TGTGCCAGCAGTTTTTTTAGTAGGGGGCTAGCCAAAAACATTCAGTACTTC.

The gene calls are TRBV28 and TRBJ1-4; D is undetermined. CDR1 is MDHEN, CDR2 SYDVKM, per germline. This CDR3 is 14 amino acids long. V dropped 7 bases and J dropped 8 bases, with 17 bases sitting between them. Here the CDR3 DNA reads TGTGCCAGCATCGGAGGAGGGATTTACGAAAAACTGTTTTTT. The encoded protein is CASIGGGIYEKLFF.

This chain connects TRBV4-1 to TRBJ2-5, with D tentatively TRBD1 (5 bases). The CDR3 is 15 amino acids. Germline V gene sequence: CDR1 MGHRA, CDR2 YSYEKL. V was trimmed by 0 bases and J by 3 bases, leaving 11 bases between them. CDR3 sequence (DNA): TGCGCCAGCAGCCAAGATGGGGCCAGGGAAGAGACCCAGTACTTC. Translated: CASSQDGAREETQYF.

CDR3: CASSLDRGIPEAFF. CDR3 DNA: TGTGCCAGCAGCTTAGACAGGGGGATTCCTGAAGCTTTCTTT. The chain carries TRBV7-3 and TRBJ1-1; 9 bases match TRBD1. The CDR3 has 14 residues. Trimming took 2 bases from V and 6 from J; bases not matched to a gene: 4. The V gene's germline CDR1 is SGHTA and CDR2 FQGTGA.

The CDR3 region is CASSSNPGGYEQYF. As DNA, the CDR3 is TGTGCCAGCAGCTCGAATCCAGGGGGCTACGAGCAGTACTTC. This sequence joins TRBV5-5 and TRBJ2-7, with 7 nucleotides matching TRBD1. From germline, CDR1 is SGHKS and CDR2 YYEKEE (reference sequence). V trimming: 3 bases; J trimming: 3 bases; junction bases outside the gene matches: 6. CDR3 length equals 14 residues.

The chain employs TRBV5-1 and TRBJ2-3; 10 nucleotides match TRBD2. V was pared by 5 bases and J by 0 bases, with 12 bases of the junction left unmatched. The CDR3 length is 18 residues. The germline V gene encodes CDR1 SGHRS and CDR2 YFSETQ. CDR3 loop: CASRTGAGGLLSTDTQYF. CDR3 DNA sequence: TGCGCCAGCAGAACGGGAGCGGGAGGGTTACTTAGCACAGATACGCAGTATTTT.

In DNA form, the CDR3 reads TGTGCCAGCAGCGATTTTAGCGGGAGGGGCAATGAGCAGTTCTTC. This sequence encodes CASSDFSGRGNEQFF. The rearrangement joins TRBV9 to TRBJ2-1; 11 bases line up with TRBD2. V lost 3 bases, J lost 6 bases, and 5 bases stayed unmatched. CDR1 and CDR2 from the germline V gene are SGDLS and YYNGEE. The length of the CDR3 is 15 residues.